The clone carrying this T cell receptor (beta chain) was detected once. Original processing methods: The assay estimated nucleated cells by amplifying reference gene primers. Repertoires were generated with immunoSEQ multiplex PCR, while TCRdb's copy carries only in-frame clones and drops some. V and J calls and clone size are copied from that table; D and trimming were computed from the DNA. The sample holds 100,000 to 150,000 clones, 82% seen once. The data originate from a study of blood T cell repertoires in COVID-19. For the study at large: The United States, Italy and Spain were the sources of the acute and convalescent COVID-19 samples. PBMCs, B-cell-depleted T cells, or T cells were the source of the cDNA or gDNA that made up the material.

V was cut by 2 bases and J by 2 bases, with 7 bases left in between. CDR1 is SGHTA and CDR2 is FQGNSA in the germline V gene. The CDR3 is 15 residues long. The receptor comes from a woman in her seventies with acute or convalescent COVID-19. The chain links TRBV7-2 to TRBJ2-6, with D unclear. The sequenced sample was peripheral blood. The CDR3 reads CASSLPGTGANVLTF. The DNA of the CDR3 is TGTGCCAGCAGCTTACCAGGTACTGGGGCCAACGTCCTGACTTTC.